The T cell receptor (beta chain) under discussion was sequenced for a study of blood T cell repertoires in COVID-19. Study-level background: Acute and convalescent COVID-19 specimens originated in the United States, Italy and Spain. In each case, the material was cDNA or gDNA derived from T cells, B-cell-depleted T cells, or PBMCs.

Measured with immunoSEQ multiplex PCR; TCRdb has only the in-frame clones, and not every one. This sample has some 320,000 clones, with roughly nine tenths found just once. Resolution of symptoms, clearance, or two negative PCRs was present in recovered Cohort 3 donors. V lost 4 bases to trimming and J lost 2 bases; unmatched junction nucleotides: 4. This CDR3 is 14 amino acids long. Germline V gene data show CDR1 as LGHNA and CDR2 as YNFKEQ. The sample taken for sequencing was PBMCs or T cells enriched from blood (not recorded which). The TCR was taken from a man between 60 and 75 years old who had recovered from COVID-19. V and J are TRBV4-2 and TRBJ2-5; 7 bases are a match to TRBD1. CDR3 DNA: TGTGCCAGCAGCCCCCGACAGGGACAAGAGACCCAGTACTTC. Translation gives CASSPRQGQETQYF.